This T cell receptor beta chain was obtained from a study of CD8 T cells in Susac syndrome. Random-hexamer reverse transcription was applied to about 0.5 to 1 ug RNA. Amplification of TCR beta CDR3 by immunoSEQ multiplex PCR spanned 54 Vbeta and 13 Jbeta. TCRdb analysed the immunoSEQ multiplex PCR reads with MiXCR anew, one entry per CDR3 protein. Altogether around 160,000 distinct CDR3 sequences are present, 93% being singletons, with the ten largest covering approximately 0.14%. CDR3 size: 16 residues. Trimming took 6 bases from V and 2 from J; bases not matched to a gene: 6. Germline lookup yields CDR1 MNHNY and CDR2 SVGAGI (reference sequence). Peripheral blood CD8+ and CD4+ T cells were profiled by TCR beta sequencing. Healthy donors served as age- and sex-matched controls. Bulk CD8+ and CD4+ cells came from magnetic negative isolation; CD8+ TEMRA by FACS.

This TCR was sampled from a human donor in good health. The sample comprised CD4+ T cells from PBMCs. The V and J genes are TRBV6-6 and TRBJ2-1, with TRBD1 matching 11 bases. The CDR3 DNA reads as TGTGCCAGCAGAGATCCGGGACAGGGGGCCTACAATGAGCAGTTCTTC. Translated, it gives CASRDPGQGAYNEQFF.